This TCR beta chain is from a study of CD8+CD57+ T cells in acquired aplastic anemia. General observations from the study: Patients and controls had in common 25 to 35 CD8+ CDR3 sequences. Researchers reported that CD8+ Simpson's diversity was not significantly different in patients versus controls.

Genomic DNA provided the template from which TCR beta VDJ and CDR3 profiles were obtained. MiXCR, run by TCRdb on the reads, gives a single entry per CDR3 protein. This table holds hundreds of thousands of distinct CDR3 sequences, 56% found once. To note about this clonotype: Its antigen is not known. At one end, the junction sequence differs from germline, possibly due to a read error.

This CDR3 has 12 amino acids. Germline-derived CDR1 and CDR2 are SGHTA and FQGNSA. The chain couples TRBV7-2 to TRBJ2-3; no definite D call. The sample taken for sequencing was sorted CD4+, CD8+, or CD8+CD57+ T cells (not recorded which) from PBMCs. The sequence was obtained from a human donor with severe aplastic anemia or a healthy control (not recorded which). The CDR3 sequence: CASSVSIDTRYF. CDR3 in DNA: TGTGCCAGCAGCGTTAGCATAGATACGCGGTATTTT.